This TCR beta chain was sequenced for a study of resident and recirculating memory T cells in vitiligo (dated by TCRdb to 2016 to 2019). Background for the entire study: For TCR beta sequencing, each of a few stable vitiligo patients provided PBMCs and epidermis from shave biopsies taken at two lesional sites and two nonlesional sites. Without any cell sorting, samples were homogenized immediately before genomic DNA was extracted using the Qiagen DNeasy Blood & Tissue Kit. The human TCR beta sequencing tested whether specific clones in lesional vitiligo skin differed from clones in nonlesional skin and blood.

Vitiligo counted as stable when lesions had not changed during the previous 6 months. Stable patients also had to lack confetti depigmentation, a clinical sign of active vitiligo. Any patient who had received treatment in the previous three months was excluded. PBMCs were isolated from heparinized blood by Ficoll density gradient centrifugation and were subsequently flash-frozen. Points on this clone: It has no known antigen specificity. It has no much larger one-base neighbor in the sample; base qualities were not kept.

Trimming accounts for 7 bases at V and 2 bases at J, while the number of junction bases matched to no gene is 13. CDR1 is given as SGHNT and CDR2 as YENEEA, both from the germline V gene. Its CDR3 holds 17 amino acids, cysteine through phenylalanine. Only CDR3 DNA is held: 51 bases, read in frame from base 1. Overall results and qualifications from the work: Overlap and correlation analysis found no significant repertoire overlap between any two biopsies, even biopsies from the same patient, apart from each lesion compared with itself. Mechanistic studies in the future are needed to assess how much the detected T cell clones and the human Trm pools versus Tcm pools each contribute. TCR sequences were not conserved across biopsy sites or patients, suggesting that different T cell clones infiltrate different lesions, described as private specificity. No unique dominant TCR clone was detected, and clonality varied among vitiligo lesions.

The immunoSEQ hsTCRB kit was used to amplify TCR beta chains from genomic DNA. The immunoSEQ service ran the sequencing of the TCR beta libraries on an Illumina MiSeq instrument. As for the original processing: Analysis of the repertoire data was performed with the immunoSEQ Analyzer. The immuneACCESS repertoire file appears here via TCRdb, limited to in-frame rearrangements. These files lack a portion of the clones; in checked studies, under half of the deficit traces to unresolved V genes, and the cause of the others is not known. V and J calls and clone size are copied from that table; D and trimming were computed from the DNA. For this sample there are around 78,000 clones; about 92% appear just once. 5% of the sample belongs to the ten largest clones.

The rearrangement joined TRBV11-3 to TRBJ2-7, and TRBD2 aligns with 11 junction nucleotides. The source of this sequence is a male donor with vitiligo. Sequencing was done on a sample of blood. The CDR3: CASTLPGLAGLTYEQYF. The DNA sequence follows: TGTGCCAGCACTTTACCCGGACTAGCGGGTTTAACCTACGAGCAGTACTTC.